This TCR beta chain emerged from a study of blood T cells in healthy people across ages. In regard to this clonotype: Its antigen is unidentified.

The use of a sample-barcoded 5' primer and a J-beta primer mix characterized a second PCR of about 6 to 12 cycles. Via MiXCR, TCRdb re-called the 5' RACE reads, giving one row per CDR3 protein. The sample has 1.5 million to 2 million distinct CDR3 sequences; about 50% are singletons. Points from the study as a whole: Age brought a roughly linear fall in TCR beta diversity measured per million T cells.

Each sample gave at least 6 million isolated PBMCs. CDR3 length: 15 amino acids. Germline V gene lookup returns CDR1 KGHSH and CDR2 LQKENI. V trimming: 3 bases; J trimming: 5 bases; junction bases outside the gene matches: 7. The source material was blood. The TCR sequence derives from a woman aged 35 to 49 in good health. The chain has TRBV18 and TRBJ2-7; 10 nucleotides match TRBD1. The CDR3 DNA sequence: TGTGCCAGCTCACCCAATCGACAGGGGGCGGACGAGCAGTACTTC. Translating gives CASSPNRQGADEQYF.